The table lists the clone carrying this TCR beta chain with a few counts. TCRdb itself ran the RT-PCR reads through MiXCR, one entry per CDR3 protein. The table records about 700,000 distinct CDR3 sequences, 14% of them present only once. Germline V gives CDR1 SGHKS, CDR2 YYEKEE (reference sequence). This CDR3 contains 15 residues. Trimming cost V 6 bases and J 2 bases, with 16 bases left between them. The gene calls are TRBV5-5 and TRBJ2-3; D call uncertain. The TCR sequence derives from a female donor in good health, serving as a healthy control. Sample: memory CD4+ T cells from blood. The CDR3 nucleotides are TGTGCCAGCACCCCGTTCGGCTCCACCACAGATACGCAGTATTTT. It is translated as CASTPFGSTTDTQYF.